Below are 11 T cell receptor beta chains sequenced from a single sample in a study of T cell changes during pregnancy in multiple sclerosis. Clones were read by immunoSEQ multiplex PCR, and TCRdb kept only the in-frame ones, dropping some. This sample carries about 40,000 clones, roughly nine tenths of them seen once, and the ten largest clones take roughly 1.2%. The sequencing used peripheral blood, collected before pregnancy. The receptors were sampled from a female donor with multiple sclerosis, enrolled in a pregnancy study.

V is TRBV6-6 and J is TRBJ2-2; TRBD2 agrees at 8 bases. Germline V gives CDR1 MNHNY, CDR2 SVGAGI (reference sequence). V lost 6 bases, J lost 7 bases, and 1 base stayed unmatched. The length of the CDR3 is 12 residues. This chain's CDR3 is CASSREGGELFF. In nucleotides, the CDR3 is TGTGCCAGCAGCCGGGAGGGCGGGGAGCTGTTTTTT.

V and J are TRBV4-1 and TRBJ1-1; 7 bases line up with TRBD1. J gave up 8 bases and V 4 bases, and 13 bases lay outside the gene matches. The CDR3 loop spans 15 amino acids. The germline CDR1 and CDR2 sequences are MGHRA and YSYEKL. CDR3 DNA sequence: TGCGCCAGCAGCCCACCGGGAAACCGGGACAGAGAAGCTTTCTTT. Translating gives CASSPPGNRDREAFF.

This sequence joins TRBV18 and TRBJ2-3; D gene unclear. Germline CDR1 reads KGHSH; CDR2 reads LQKENI. Trimming removed 3 bases at V and 6 bases at J, with 7 bases between. CDR3 size: 12 residues. CDR3 nucleotide sequence: TGTGCCAGCTCACCTCCCGGGGATACGCAGTATTTT. Translating it yields CASSPPGDTQYF.

The V gene is TRBV5-4, the J gene TRBJ2-2; 9 nucleotides match TRBD1. The CDR3 has 16 amino acids. Trimming cost V 3 bases and J 1 base; bases outside gene matches: 4. In germline, CDR1 is SGHNT, CDR2 YYREEE (reference sequence). As DNA, the CDR3 is TGTGCCAGCAGCTCCCCGGGACAGGGGAACACCGGGGAGCTGTTTTTT. It yields the protein CASSSPGQGNTGELFF.

The chain joins TRBV21-1 to TRBJ2-7; the tabulated D call, TRBD1, remains unverified against the DNA. TRBV21-1 is listed as a pseudogene. The CDR3 is 17 residues long. CDR3 sequence: CASSNKERTGGLYEQYF. The CDR3 DNA sequence: TGTGCCAGCAGCAATAAGGAGCGGACAGGCGGCTTGTACGAGCAGTACTTC.

This sequence joins TRBV7-9 and TRBJ1-2, with TRBD1 as a possible D gene (6 bases). The V and J ends lost 5 bases and 4 bases respectively, with 17 bases between them. CDR1 is SEHNR, CDR2 FQNEAQ, per germline (reference sequence). The CDR3 runs 15 residues. The CDR3 DNA reads TGTGCCAGCAGCCTCACTCATTCGACAGGCTATGGCTACACCTTC. This codes for CASSLTHSTGYGYTF.

This clone was detected only once. The CDR3 region is CASSFVTSGSNEQFF. In DNA, the CDR3 is TGCGCCAGCAGCTTTGTGACTAGCGGGAGTAATGAGCAGTTCTTC. This chain connects TRBV5-1 to TRBJ2-1, with TRBD2 matching 12 bases. The ends lost 2 bases at V and 7 bases at J; junction bases unmatched: 4. Germline CDR1 reads SGHRS; CDR2 reads YFSETQ. The CDR3 runs to 15 residues.

The chain combines TRBV6-4 with TRBJ1-4; D is possibly TRBD1 (6 bases). Germline CDR1 is MRHNA and CDR2 is SNTAGT. The CDR3 is made up of 15 amino acids. V lost 2 bases, J lost 5 bases, and 12 bases lay in between. CDR3 sequence (DNA): TGTGCCAGCAGTGACACGACAGGAGGAAATGAAAAACTGTTTTTT. It codes for CASSDTTGGNEKLFF.

The J gene is TRBJ1-1, the V gene TRBV6-6, with D possibly TRBD1 on 5 matching bases. The CDR3 consists of 14 residues. Germline CDR1 reads MNHNY; CDR2 reads SVGAGI (reference sequence). V was cut by 6 bases and J by 4 bases, with 15 bases left in between. In DNA, the CDR3 is TGTGCCAGCAGCTATCGGAACCAGGGCACTGAAGCTTTCTTT. Protein: CASSYRNQGTEAFF.

This clone was seen just once. The V gene is TRBV25-1, the J gene TRBJ2-1, with 7 bases fitting TRBD2. V was pared by 4 bases and J by 9 bases, with 9 bases of the junction left unmatched. The V gene's germline CDR1 is MGHDK and CDR2 SYGVNS. The CDR3 runs 14 residues. The CDR3, as DNA: TGTGCCAGCAGTGTCCCCGGGACTATTAGTGAGCAGTTCTTC. It translates to CASSVPGTISEQFF.

CDR3 DNA: TGTGCCAGCGATGGACAGGGAAGAGGAAACACCATATATTTT. Translation: CASDGQGRGNTIYF. The chain is built from TRBV5-5 and TRBJ1-3, with TRBD1 matching over 8 bases. With 7 bases clipped from V and 4 bases from J, the junction kept 7 bases outside the gene matches. The CDR3 extends over 14 amino acids. The germline V gene has CDR1 SGHKS and CDR2 YYEKEE (reference sequence).